This is a list of T cell receptor beta chains from one sample in a study of cytomegalovirus exposure and HLA in healthy donors. Libraries were prepared by immunoSEQ multiplex PCR; TCRdb keeps only in-frame clonotypes and omits some of them. The sample yields about 150,000 clones, over 70% seen once. Specimen: PBMCs. These receptors came from a woman between 40 and 55 years old in good health and CMV-seropositive. CDR3s include the opening cysteine and the closing phenylalanine or tryptophan.

v_call cdr3_aa
TRBV30 CASYTGPYGYTF
TRBV7-9 CSSSLVLNTIYF
TRBV28 CACRDRGTDTQYF
TRBV19 CASSLRQGGPYEQYF
TRBV6-1 CASSLFGSSYEQYF
TRBV4-3 CASSQDGLATSTDTQYF
TRBV19 CASSIADRGYYGYTF
TRBV4-3 CASSQTTQATNEKLFF
TRBV15 CATTWDSRYGYTF
TRBV7-3 CASSFTGGSEAFF
TRBV5-4 CASSTRQDTNTGELFF
TRBV7-9 CASSRDSHTQYF
TRBV10-3 CAIRSQGLLTDTQYF
TRBV30 CAWRVGPRAFF
TRBV28 CASFGTGGLRQPQHF
TRBV30 CAWSRQTGLVSNEQFF
TRBV7-8 CASSPDGLILYEQYF
TRBV28 CASSLIRGEETQYF
TRBV13 CASIKTGPNTEAFF
TRBV4-3 CASSQADFYSNQPQHF
TRBV6-5 CASGRGPNTGELFF
TRBV28 CASRETGYSGNTIYF
TRBV6-1 CASSVSRGAGGTDTQYF
TRBV10-2 CASNTGTMNNSPLHF
TRBV9 CASSPDDYDNEQFF
TRBV27 CASSTTGTGGQYF
TRBV28 CASSLLGQGDNEQFF
TRBV7-2 CASSTGLGANYGYTF
TRBV5-5 CASSWSGGGYTF
TRBV27 CASSLPGTYEQYF
TRBV30 CAWSAQGDQPQHF
TRBV28 CASSLDRAYTF
TRBV6-6 CASSYGTEVRGQPQHF
TRBV7-9 CASSLAGTGHQPQHF
TRBV7-9 CASSLGLAGAGDTQYF
TRBV7-9 CASSLEGDSPLHF
TRBV19 CASSIEDRVYGYTF
TRBV6-5 CASSYSAGGWAEAFF
TRBV9 CASSQGARDKVAQYF
TRBV30 CAWSVSKIGVGSNQPQHF
TRBV19 CASSPGESEAFF
TRBV5-4 CASSLGRGGNEKLFF
TRBV9 CASSVEGGIWNEQFF
TRBV6-5 CASTSRDKAFF
TRBV2 CASSVFAGGEKLFF
TRBV27 CASRAGLRGDTEAFF
TRBV7-3 CASSPWRAPTGAQYF
TRBV30 CAWSVPGQGLIGGYTF
TRBV6-5 CASSSGVRVGGYTF
TRBV19 CASSIYGNTIYF
TRBV14 CASSQITGTGVYGYTF
TRBV9 CASSAGGPGNEQFF
TRBV14 CASSQFMNTEAFF
TRBV11-3 CASSSPGQGVDNQPQHF
TRBV5-1 CASSLGPEGDGYTF